Listed below are T cell receptor beta chains from one sample, sequenced in a study of beta chain features in type 1 diabetes. Some clones are missing from TCRdb's copy, which holds only in-frame ones; the method was immunoSEQ multiplex PCR. This repertoire shows 600,000 or so clones, over 13% found once; its top ten account for approximately 0.039%. Sequenced sample: naive CD4+ T cells from blood. Receptor source: a young man with type 1 diabetes. Both conserved end residues are part of each CDR3. Fields, in order: J gene, clone size, D gene, V gene, CDR3 protein, CDR3 DNA. D genes are given only for firm matches. Expanded clones are given a class, and other clones once, few, many or no size at all.

j_call: TRBJ2-7
clone_size: few
d_call: TRBD1
v_call: TRBV5-1
cdr3_aa: CASSTGRIPRTGGTYEQYF
cdr3_nt: TGCGCCAGCAGCACGGGACGAATCCCCAGGACAGGGGGAACCTACGAGCAGTACTTC

j_call: TRBJ1-1
clone_size: NA
d_call: NA
v_call: TRBV18
cdr3_aa: CASSPPGSNTEAFF
cdr3_nt: TGTGCCAGCTCACCACCGGGATCGAACACTGAAGCTTTCTTT

j_call: TRBJ1-5
clone_size: NA
d_call: NA
v_call: TRBV6-5
cdr3_aa: CASRPRVHQPQHF
cdr3_nt: TGTGCCAGCAGACCCAGGGTCCACCAGCCCCAGCATTTT

j_call: TRBJ2-7
clone_size: few
d_call: NA
v_call: TRBV6-5
cdr3_aa: CASSALPLGRYEQYF
cdr3_nt: TGTGCCAGCAGTGCCCTTCCACTCGGGCGATACGAGCAGTACTTC

j_call: TRBJ1-1
clone_size: NA
d_call: TRBD1
v_call: TRBV28
cdr3_aa: CASSQGQGNYEAFF
cdr3_nt: TGTGCCAGCAGCCAGGGACAGGGGAATTATGAAGCTTTCTTT

j_call: TRBJ2-3
clone_size: few
d_call: NA
v_call: TRBV7-2
cdr3_aa: CASSLQLTSTDTQYF
cdr3_nt: TGTGCCAGCAGCTTGCAGCTGACTAGCACAGATACGCAGTATTTT

j_call: TRBJ1-1
clone_size: NA
d_call: TRBD1
v_call: TRBV5-6
cdr3_aa: CASSLDRGTEAFF
cdr3_nt: TGTGCCAGCAGTCTGGACAGGGGTACTGAAGCTTTCTTT

j_call: TRBJ2-1
clone_size: NA
d_call: NA
v_call: TRBV9
cdr3_aa: CASSKTGDKGQFF
cdr3_nt: TGTGCCAGCAGTAAGACAGGTGACAAGGGGCAGTTCTTC

j_call: TRBJ2-1
clone_size: NA
d_call: TRBD1
v_call: TRBV11-2
cdr3_aa: CASSSGQGSYNEQFF
cdr3_nt: TGTGCCAGCAGCTCCGGACAGGGTTCCTACAATGAGCAGTTCTTC

j_call: TRBJ2-1
clone_size: NA
d_call: TRBD2
v_call: TRBV19
cdr3_aa: CASSIGTSGRVYNEQFF
cdr3_nt: TGTGCCAGTAGTATAGGTACTAGCGGGAGGGTTTACAATGAGCAGTTCTTC

j_call: TRBJ2-1
clone_size: few
d_call: TRBD1
v_call: TRBV29-1
cdr3_aa: CSVADRGRLGEQFF
cdr3_nt: TGCAGCGTGGCCGACAGGGGGCGCTTGGGCGAGCAGTTCTTC

j_call: TRBJ1-5
clone_size: few
d_call: NA
v_call: TRBV5-1
cdr3_aa: CASSLGQPSNQPQHF
cdr3_nt: TGCGCCAGCAGTCTGGGCCAGCCTAGCAATCAGCCCCAGCATTTT

j_call: TRBJ1-2
clone_size: NA
d_call: NA
v_call: TRBV7-9
cdr3_aa: CASSLEVWRAWGYTF
cdr3_nt: TGTGCCAGCAGCTTAGAAGTTTGGCGGGCGTGGGGCTACACCTTC

j_call: TRBJ2-4
clone_size: few
d_call: TRBD1
v_call: TRBV5-1
cdr3_aa: CASSLGQGVDIQYF
cdr3_nt: TGCGCCAGCAGCTTGGGACAGGGGGTAGACATTCAGTACTTC

j_call: TRBJ1-2
clone_size: NA
d_call: NA
v_call: TRBV9
cdr3_aa: CASSLDSGNYGYTF
cdr3_nt: TGTGCCAGCAGCTTGGACAGTGGTAACTATGGCTACACCTTC

j_call: TRBJ2-5
clone_size: NA
d_call: TRBD2
v_call: TRBV6-5
cdr3_aa: CASSYRSGSFGETQYF
cdr3_nt: TGTGCCAGCAGTTACCGGAGCGGGAGTTTTGGAGAGACCCAGTACTTC

j_call: TRBJ2-5
clone_size: few
d_call: TRBD2
v_call: TRBV9
cdr3_aa: CASSVAGGGGQETQYF
cdr3_nt: TGTGCCAGCAGCGTAGCGGGCGGGGGGGGTCAAGAGACCCAGTACTTC

j_call: TRBJ2-7
clone_size: NA
d_call: NA
v_call: TRBV30
cdr3_aa: CAWSLDTPEQYF
cdr3_nt: TGTGCCTGGAGTTTAGACACTCCGGAGCAGTACTTC

j_call: TRBJ2-1
clone_size: NA
d_call: TRBD2
v_call: TRBV5-4
cdr3_aa: CASSLVLAGGRYNEQFF
cdr3_nt: TGTGCCAGCAGCTTGGTCCTAGCGGGGGGCCGTTACAATGAGCAGTTCTTC

j_call: TRBJ2-7
clone_size: NA
d_call: TRBD1
v_call: TRBV9
cdr3_aa: CASSDRTGGAEQYF
cdr3_nt: TGTGCCAGCAGCGACCGGACAGGGGGAGCCGAGCAGTACTTC

j_call: TRBJ2-7
clone_size: NA
d_call: TRBD2
v_call: TRBV6-1
cdr3_aa: CASSPSGSTYEQYF
cdr3_nt: TGTGCCAGCAGTCCTAGCGGGAGCACCTACGAGCAGTACTTC

j_call: TRBJ2-7
clone_size: NA
d_call: NA
v_call: TRBV7-2
cdr3_aa: CASSNQVTEQYF
cdr3_nt: TGTGCCAGCAGTAACCAGGTTACCGAGCAGTACTTC

j_call: TRBJ2-6
clone_size: few
d_call: NA
v_call: TRBV5-1
cdr3_aa: CASRAESSGANVLTF
cdr3_nt: TGCGCCAGCAGGGCGGAAAGCTCTGGGGCCAACGTCCTGACTTTC

j_call: TRBJ2-1
clone_size: NA
d_call: NA
v_call: TRBV11-3
cdr3_aa: CASSLDATGRNEQFF
cdr3_nt: TGTGCCAGCAGCTTAGATGCTACAGGGCGGAATGAGCAGTTCTTC

j_call: TRBJ2-5
clone_size: once
d_call: NA
v_call: TRBV29-1
cdr3_aa: CSEGEGPISPQYF
cdr3_nt: TGCAGTGAGGGGGAGGGGCCGATCTCCCCCCAGTACTTC

j_call: TRBJ2-3
clone_size: NA
d_call: NA
v_call: TRBV10-1
cdr3_aa: CASSESGRLSTDTQYF
cdr3_nt: TGCGCCAGCAGTGAGTCGGGCCGGTTAAGCACAGATACGCAGTATTTT

j_call: TRBJ2-7
clone_size: NA
d_call: TRBD1
v_call: TRBV6-1
cdr3_aa: CASCLRGMVYEQYF
cdr3_nt: TGTGCCAGCTGCCTCAGGGGGATGGTCTACGAGCAGTACTTC

j_call: TRBJ1-1
clone_size: NA
d_call: NA
v_call: TRBV7-2
cdr3_aa: CASSFIPGDTEAFF
cdr3_nt: TGTGCCAGCAGCTTCATACCGGGGGACACTGAAGCTTTCTTT

j_call: TRBJ1-1
clone_size: few
d_call: NA
v_call: TRBV5-6
cdr3_aa: CASSLDQAEAFF
cdr3_nt: TGTGCCAGCAGCTTGGACCAGGCTGAAGCTTTCTTT

j_call: TRBJ1-1
clone_size: NA
d_call: NA
v_call: TRBV4-2
cdr3_aa: CASSQVIEEKAFF
cdr3_nt: TGTGCCAGCAGCCAAGTGATAGAGGAGAAAGCTTTCTTT

j_call: TRBJ2-7
clone_size: NA
d_call: TRBD1
v_call: TRBV7-6
cdr3_aa: CASSLVSGQAIQNSYEQYF
cdr3_nt: TGTGCCAGCAGCTTAGTTTCCGGACAGGCAATCCAAAACTCCTACGAGCAGTACTTC

j_call: TRBJ2-5
clone_size: NA
d_call: TRBD2
v_call: TRBV30
cdr3_aa: CAWSVAGVWTQYF
cdr3_nt: TGTGCCTGGAGTGTGGCGGGAGTGTGGACCCAGTACTTC

j_call: TRBJ2-3
clone_size: few
d_call: NA
v_call: TRBV25-1
cdr3_aa: CASSESSDTQYF
cdr3_nt: TGTGCCAGCAGTGAATCATCAGATACGCAGTATTTT

j_call: TRBJ2-3
clone_size: NA
d_call: TRBD2
v_call: TRBV5-1
cdr3_aa: CASSLAETSRDTQYF
cdr3_nt: TGCGCCAGCAGCTTGGCCGAGACTAGCCGAGATACGCAGTATTTT

j_call: TRBJ1-2
clone_size: few
d_call: NA
v_call: TRBV11-1
cdr3_aa: CASSLGTLYGYTF
cdr3_nt: TGTGCCAGCAGCCTTGGGACACTCTATGGCTACACCTTC

j_call: TRBJ2-7
clone_size: NA
d_call: NA
v_call: TRBV29-1
cdr3_aa: CSVSEFYEQYF
cdr3_nt: TGCAGCGTTTCAGAGTTTTACGAGCAGTACTTC

j_call: TRBJ2-3
clone_size: few
d_call: NA
v_call: TRBV28
cdr3_aa: CASSLSLGDTQYF
cdr3_nt: TGTGCCAGCAGCTTGTCGTTAGGAGATACGCAGTATTTT

j_call: TRBJ2-2
clone_size: few
d_call: NA
v_call: TRBV9
cdr3_aa: CASSVKEAWDTGELFF
cdr3_nt: TGTGCCAGCAGCGTTAAGGAAGCATGGGACACCGGGGAGCTGTTTTTT

j_call: TRBJ2-1
clone_size: NA
d_call: NA
v_call: TRBV20-1
cdr3_aa: CSAGGRDSLIF
cdr3_nt: TGCAGTGCAGGGGGGAGGGACTCCCTCATCTTC

j_call: TRBJ1-1
clone_size: NA
d_call: NA
v_call: TRBV9
cdr3_aa: CASSVDGMNTEAFF
cdr3_nt: TGTGCCAGCAGCGTAGACGGCATGAACACTGAAGCTTTCTTT

j_call: TRBJ2-5
clone_size: few
d_call: NA
v_call: TRBV7-2
cdr3_aa: CASSGRGARETQYF
cdr3_nt: TGTGCCAGCAGCGGCCGGGGAGCGAGAGAGACCCAGTACTTC

j_call: TRBJ1-2
clone_size: few
d_call: NA
v_call: TRBV29-1
cdr3_aa: CSVQPQGGGYTF
cdr3_nt: TGCAGCGTCCAACCGCAGGGCGGGGGCTACACCTTC

j_call: TRBJ2-7
clone_size: NA
d_call: TRBD1
v_call: TRBV19
cdr3_aa: CASSMTGTAYEQYF
cdr3_nt: TGTGCCAGTAGTATGACCGGGACAGCCTACGAGCAGTACTTC

j_call: TRBJ1-4
clone_size: NA
d_call: TRBD1
v_call: TRBV5-1
cdr3_aa: CASRSLQGGSEKLFF
cdr3_nt: TGCGCCAGCAGATCGCTTCAGGGGGGAAGTGAAAAACTGTTTTTT

j_call: TRBJ2-7
clone_size: few
d_call: TRBD1
v_call: TRBV5-1
cdr3_aa: CASSLEVGDRGSLEQYF
cdr3_nt: TGCGCCAGCAGCTTGGAAGTTGGGGACAGGGGGTCCCTCGAGCAGTACTTC

j_call: TRBJ2-1
clone_size: NA
d_call: NA
v_call: TRBV7-9
cdr3_aa: CASRRPREQPFF
cdr3_nt: TGTGCCAGCAGGCGCCCCCGGGAGCAGCCGTTCTTC

j_call: TRBJ1-2
clone_size: NA
d_call: NA
v_call: TRBV5-1
cdr3_aa: CASSYSVSVDYGYTF
cdr3_nt: TGCGCCAGCAGCTACTCAGTCTCCGTAGACTATGGCTACACCTTC

j_call: TRBJ2-5
clone_size: few
d_call: TRBD1
v_call: TRBV30
cdr3_aa: CAWSEWTGRETQYF
cdr3_nt: TGTGCCTGGAGTGAATGGACAGGGCGGGAGACCCAGTACTTC

j_call: TRBJ2-1
clone_size: few
d_call: NA
v_call: TRBV21-1
cdr3_aa: CASTLLAGAPNEQFF
cdr3_nt: TGTGCCAGCACCCTACTAGCGGGAGCCCCTAATGAGCAGTTCTTC

j_call: TRBJ2-2
clone_size: few
d_call: TRBD1
v_call: TRBV19
cdr3_aa: CASSLVTGANTGELFF
cdr3_nt: TGTGCCAGTAGTCTTGTGACAGGGGCGAACACCGGGGAGCTGTTTTTT

j_call: TRBJ1-1
clone_size: NA
d_call: NA
v_call: TRBV21-1
cdr3_aa: CASSKVGPGSTEAFF
cdr3_nt: NA